Each of the 27 T cell receptor beta chains below was sequenced from the same sample in a study of CD4 T cells in relation to SARS-CoV-2 and coronaviruses. Before the COVID-19 pandemic, during about 2010-2018, CD4+ T cells were taken from unexposed donors. CD4+ T cells were isolated from the cells after about nine days of culture. Which antigens these TCRs recognize remains unknown. This table comes from immunoSEQ multiplex PCR, and its TCRdb copy is limited to in-frame clones, with some not included. The data hold 15,000 to 20,000 clones, with 75% to 80% observed a single time. The source material was CD4+ T cells from PBMCs, cultured in vitro. The receptors shown here come from a human donor in good health.

This clone has a single count. The gene calls are TRBV15 and TRBJ1-1; no firm D call. Per germline, CDR1 LNHNV and CDR2 YYDKDF (reference sequence). The CDR3 is made up of 16 amino acids. V lost 4 bases, J lost 6 bases, and 21 bases lay in between. The CDR3, as DNA: TGTGCCACCAGCAAGACCTCCCGGGCAGGCCGACCTGAAGCTTTCTTT. Encoded protein: CATSKTSRAGRPEAFF.

The rearrangement links TRBV28 to TRBJ1-1; 9 nucleotides align to TRBD1. From germline, CDR1 is MDHEN and CDR2 SYDVKM. Unmatched junction bases numbered 5, after V lost 5 bases and J lost 1 base. This CDR3 has 15 residues. This chain's CDR3 is CASSRQGGENTEAFF. CDR3 bases: TGTGCCAGCAGTAGACAGGGGGGTGAGAACACTGAAGCTTTCTTT. The variable domain in full, completed from reference TRBV28 and TRBJ1-1, reads DVKVTQSSRYLVKRTGEKVFLECVQDMDHENMFWYRQDPGLGLRLIYFSYDVKMKEKGDIPEGYSVSREKKERFSLILESASTNQTSMYLCASSRQGGENTEAFFGQGTRLTVV.

CDR3 nucleotides: TGCAGCGTTGGTACGAGGACCAAAAACATTCAGTACTTC. Translation: CSVGTRTKNIQYF. This chain joins TRBV29-1 and TRBJ2-4; D gene unclear. Trimming removed 4 bases from V and 2 bases from J, with 9 bases in between. This CDR3 comprises 13 residues. Germline V gene sequence: CDR1 SQVTM, CDR2 ANQGSEA. The variable domain in full, with the rest retrieved from reference TRBV29-1 and TRBJ2-4, is SAVISQKPSRDICQRGTSLTIQCQVDSQVTMMFWYRQQPGQSLTLIATANQGSEATYESGFVIDKFPISRPNLTFSTLTVSNMSPEDSSIYLCSVGTRTKNIQYFGAGTRLSVL.

The chain has TRBV27 and TRBJ2-5; 7 bases match TRBD2. Trimming cost V 5 bases and J 6 bases; bases outside gene matches: 12. Germline V gene data show CDR1 as MNHEY and CDR2 as SMNVEV (reference sequence). CDR3 length: 15 residues. CDR3 amino acids: CASSPTGDYKKTQYF. CDR3 in DNA: TGTGCCAGCAGTCCCACGGGGGACTACAAGAAGACCCAGTACTTC.

The chain recombines TRBV5-1 with TRBJ2-1; D not certain. V was clipped by 0 bases and J by 9 bases, with 16 bases between them. CDR1 and CDR2 from the germline V gene are SGHRS and YFSETQ. CDR3 size: 15 residues. The CDR3 DNA sequence: TGCGCCAGCAGCTTGGTAGGCGGAGCGTGGGGTGAGCAGTTCTTC. It translates to CASSLVGGAWGEQFF.

The chain has TRBV11-2 and TRBJ1-4; D might be TRBD1 (5 bases). Trimming took 5 bases from V and 8 from J, leaving 12 bases between them. CDR3 length: 13 amino acids. Germline CDR1 SGHAT, CDR2 FQNNGV. The CDR3 sequence is CASSPTGGEKLFF. In DNA form, the CDR3 reads TGTGCCAGCAGCCCCACTGGGGGGGAAAAACTGTTTTTT.

The V gene is TRBV6-2 or TRBV6-3, the J gene TRBJ1-3, with 8 bases identical to TRBD1. The CDR3 is 15 amino acids. Germline V gene sequence: CDR1 MNHEY, CDR2 SVGEGT. The trim removed 4 bases at V and 9 bases at J, leaving 11 bases unmatched. For the CDR3, the DNA is TGTGCCAGCAGTTCCGGACAGGGAGGACAATCCACCATATATTTT. It yields the protein CASSSGQGGQSTIYF.

In this sample, this clone turned up a few times. This chain links TRBV20-1 with TRBJ1-3, with D uncertain. Germline V gene lookup returns CDR1 DFQATT and CDR2 SNEGSKA (reference sequence). The CDR3 contains 11 residues. In DNA, the CDR3 is TGCAGGGGAGACCTCTGGAACACCATATATTTT. Translating it yields CRGDLWNTIYF.

The sample holds one count of this clone. V and J are TRBV9 and TRBJ2-1; D ambiguous. With 3 bases removed from V and 5 bases from J, the gap between germline ends came to 21 bases. CDR3 length equals 17 residues. Looked up from germline, CDR1 is SGDLS and CDR2 is YYNGEE. The CDR3 loop reads CASSALTRNFRNNEQFF. DNA for the CDR3: TGTGCCAGCAGCGCACTAACGCGGAACTTTAGAAACAATGAGCAGTTCTTC.

The chain combines TRBV3-1 (or the pseudogene TRBV3-2) with TRBJ1-4; the match to TRBD1 covers 9 bases. The CDR3 covers 17 residues. CDR1 LGHDT and CDR2 YNNKEL come from the germline V gene (reference sequence). V gave up 1 base and J gave up 7 bases; unmatched junction bases: 10. The CDR3 bases are TGTGCCAGCAGCCAAGTATACAGGGGGCGCGTCGGTGAAAAACTGTTTTTT. It specifies CASSQVYRGRVGEKLFF.

The chain joins TRBV7-9 to TRBJ1-4, with D unresolved. The CDR3 extends over 15 amino acids. Trimming took off 5 bases at V and 8 bases at J, with 18 bases between the two ends. Germline CDR1 is SEHNR and CDR2 is FQNEAQ (reference sequence). CDR3 in amino acids: CASSPGDGRSEKLFF. CDR3 bases: TGTGCCAGCAGCCCCGGTGATGGGAGATCCGAAAAACTGTTTTTT.

The chain carries TRBV5-4 and TRBJ2-7; 10 bases line up with TRBD2. V gave up 4 bases and J gave up 2 bases; unmatched junction bases: 6. The CDR3 has 15 amino acids. Germline V gives CDR1 SGHNT, CDR2 YYREEE (reference sequence). CDR3 loop: CASSDRTSGAYEQYF. The CDR3 DNA is TGTGCCAGCAGCGACCGGACTAGCGGCGCCTACGAGCAGTACTTC.

The chain joins TRBV11-2 to TRBJ2-1; D remains unclear. The germline V and J ends were trimmed by 1 base and 2 bases, with 18 bases remaining between them. The CDR3 has 18 amino acids. Germline CDR1 reads SGHAT; CDR2 reads FQNNGV. The DNA of the CDR3 is TGTGCCAGCAGCTTAGTAGGCCTTTCCTCCTTTACCTACAATGAGCAGTTCTTC. Translated, it gives CASSLVGLSSFTYNEQFF.

By share of the sample, this clone is large. The chain combines TRBV29-1 with TRBJ2-3, with 8 bases fitting TRBD2. Germline V gene data show CDR1 as SQVTM and CDR2 as ANQGSEA. The CDR3 has 12 residues. The CDR3: CTGRESGDTQYF. DNA for the CDR3: TGCACCGGGAGGGAATCGGGGGATACGCAGTATTTT.

The gene calls are TRBV7-2 and TRBJ2-5; no reliable D call. The CDR3 consists of 15 residues. V dropped 1 base and J dropped 5 bases, with 14 bases sitting between them. Germline assignment: CDR1 SGHTA and CDR2 FQGNSA. CDR3 bases: TGTGCCAGCAGCTTAGGCTCGGCAAATGGCGAGACCCAGTACTTC. This codes for CASSLGSANGETQYF.

This chain connects TRBV7-3 to TRBJ2-2; D gene ambiguous. The V gene lost 2 bases and the J gene lost 4 bases, with 2 bases spanning the gap. Germline V lookup: CDR1 SGHTA, CDR2 FQGTGA. The CDR3 is 12 amino acids. The CDR3 DNA is TGTGCCAGCAGCTTACCCACCGGGGAGCTGTTTTTT. Amino acid sequence: CASSLPTGELFF. Full variable domain (remainder filled in from reference TRBV7-3 and TRBJ2-2): GAGVSQTPSNKVTEKGKYVELRCDPISGHTALYWYRQSLGQGPEFLIYFQGTGAADDSGLPNDRFFAVRPEGSVSTLKIQRTERGDSAVYLCASSLPTGELFFGEGSRLTVL.

The chain links TRBV15 to TRBJ1-2; D gene uncertain. Germline loops: CDR1 LNHNV, CDR2 YYDKDF (reference sequence). Trimming stripped 6 bases from V and 0 bases from J, with 11 bases between. The CDR3 contains 14 residues. As DNA, the CDR3 is TGTGCCACCAGGAGCCGGGGTACTAACTATGGCTACACCTTC. It yields the protein CATRSRGTNYGYTF.

The chain employs TRBV18 and TRBJ2-7, with 13 nucleotides matching TRBD2. The germline gives CDR1 KGHSH, CDR2 LQKENI. The CDR3 runs 18 residues. J lost 6 bases, V lost 3 bases, and 14 bases had no gene match. CDR3 region: CASSPRRTSGSSGREQYF. The CDR3 region has the DNA TGTGCCAGCTCACCTCGGAGGACTAGCGGGAGCTCGGGGCGCGAGCAGTACTTC.

The rearrangement joins TRBV28 to TRBJ1-5; possibly TRBD1 for D (6 bases). V was cut by 4 bases and J by 7 bases, with 17 bases left in between. Per germline, CDR1 MDHEN and CDR2 SYDVKM. CDR3 size: 15 residues. CDR3 amino acids: CASSSGTQLSQPQHF. CDR3 in DNA: TGTGCCAGCAGTTCCGGGACACAGCTTTCCCAGCCCCAGCATTTT.

This clone was recorded a few times. The rearrangement uses TRBV6-1 and TRBJ1-5, with 7 bases lining up with TRBD1. V shed 1 base, J shed 8 bases, and the junction held 5 bases outside the gene matches. CDR3 size: 14 residues. Germline CDR1 and CDR2: MNHNS and SASEGT. The DNA for the CDR3 is TGTGCCAGCAGTGAAGGTGTCACAGGGGAGCCCCAGCATTTT. It specifies CASSEGVTGEPQHF.

DNA for the CDR3: TGTGCCAGCAGCGTAGCTGCGGATAGCTCCTACGAGCAGTACTTC. Translated: CASSVAADSSYEQYF. The chain uses TRBV9 and TRBJ2-7; D is unclear. CDR1 is SGDLS and CDR2 is YYNGEE in the germline V gene. The CDR3 extends over 15 amino acids. Trimming shortened V by 0 bases and J by 0 bases, and 10 bases separated the two germline ends.

V usage is TRBV10-3 and J usage is TRBJ2-1, with a possible D match to TRBD1 (6 bases). V lost 5 bases, J lost 7 bases, and 12 bases lay in between. CDR1 ENHRY and CDR2 SYGVKD come from the germline V gene. The CDR3 runs to 13 residues. The DNA of the CDR3 is TGTGCCATCAGTCAACAGGGAAGGAATGAGCAGTTCTTC. This translates into CAISQQGRNEQFF.

The rearrangement uses TRBV19 and TRBJ1-5; D possibly corresponds to TRBD1 (6 bases). V lost 3 bases, J lost 6 bases, and 12 bases lay in between. The CDR3 sequence is 14 residues long. Germline assignment: CDR1 LNHDA and CDR2 SQIVND (reference sequence). As DNA, the CDR3 is TGTGCCAGTAGTATTACGGGGGCGAGTCAGCCCCAGCATTTT. This gives the protein CASSITGASQPQHF.

This clone was recorded a few times. The gene calls are TRBV27 and TRBJ2-1; no firm D call. V was clipped by 5 bases and J by 0 bases, with 11 bases between them. Germline lookup yields CDR1 MNHEY and CDR2 SMNVEV (reference sequence). The CDR3 has 15 amino acids. The CDR3 nucleotides are TGTGCCAGCAGTCAGAGTCCTTTCTCCTACAATGAGCAGTTCTTC. It yields the protein CASSQSPFSYNEQFF.

This clone was observed a few times. The chain employs TRBV19 and TRBJ2-3, with 10 bases fitting TRBD1. Germline trimming cut 6 bases from V and 5 bases from J; bases unmatched to any gene: 14. The CDR3 runs to 17 residues. CDR1 LNHDA and CDR2 SQIVND come from the germline V gene (reference sequence). CDR3 in DNA: TGTGCCAGTAGGCCGGGACAGGGGATGGAGCCCGGAGATACGCAGTATTTT. Its translation: CASRPGQGMEPGDTQYF.

The CDR3 region is CASSLGSTGSSYNSPLHF. CDR3 nucleotides: TGCGCCAGCAGCTTGGGATCGACAGGCAGCTCCTATAATTCACCCCTCCACTTT. The chain uses TRBV5-1 and TRBJ1-6, with a possible D match to TRBD1 (6 bases). Trimming shortened V by 0 bases and J by 0 bases, and 13 bases separated the two germline ends. CDR3 size: 18 residues. From germline, CDR1 is SGHRS and CDR2 YFSETQ. Full variable domain (missing parts from reference TRBV5-1 and TRBJ1-6): KAGVTQTPRYLIKTRGQQVTLSCSPISGHRSVSWYQQTPGQGLQFLFEYFSETQRNKGNFPGRFSGRQFSNSRSEMNVSTLELGDSALYLCASSLGSTGSSYNSPLHFGNGTRLTVT.

The J gene is TRBJ2-2, the V gene TRBV7-3; TRBD2 matches 7 bases. This CDR3 contains 15 residues. CDR1 and CDR2 (germline): SGHTA, FQGTGA. V lost 0 bases to trimming and J lost 6 bases; unmatched junction nucleotides: 4. The CDR3 here is CASSLTMSGAGELFF. DNA of the CDR3: TGTGCCAGCAGCTTAACGATGAGCGGGGCCGGGGAGCTGTTTTTT.